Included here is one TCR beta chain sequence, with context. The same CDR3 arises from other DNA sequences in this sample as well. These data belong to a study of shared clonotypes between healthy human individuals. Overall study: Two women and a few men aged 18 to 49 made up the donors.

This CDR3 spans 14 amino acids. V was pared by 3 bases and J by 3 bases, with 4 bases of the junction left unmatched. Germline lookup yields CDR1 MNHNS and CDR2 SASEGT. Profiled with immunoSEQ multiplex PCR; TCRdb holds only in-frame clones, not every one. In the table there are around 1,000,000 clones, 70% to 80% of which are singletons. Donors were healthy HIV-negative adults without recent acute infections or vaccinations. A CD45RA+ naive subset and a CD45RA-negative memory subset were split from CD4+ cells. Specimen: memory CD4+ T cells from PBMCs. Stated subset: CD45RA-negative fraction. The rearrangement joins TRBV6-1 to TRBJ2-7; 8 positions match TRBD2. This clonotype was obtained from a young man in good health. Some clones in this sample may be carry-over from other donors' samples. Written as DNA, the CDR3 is TGTGCCAGCAGTGACCTAGCGGGTGACTACGAGCAGTACTTC. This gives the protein CASSDLAGDYEQYF.